The present entry profiles one T cell receptor (beta chain) with its context. Its antigen is still unknown. The sample is drawn from a study of cytomegalovirus exposure and HLA in healthy donors. V gave up 10 bases and J gave up 5 bases, with 17 bases separating them. Germline V CDR1 and CDR2: SEHNR, FQNEAQ (reference sequence). The CDR3 sequence is 13 residues long. Findings of the study overall: Associated with cytomegalovirus, according to the listing, were 150 to 200 TCR beta chains. Under in vitro conditions, a few CMV-associated chains were confirmed as specific for CMV antigens.

60 Vbeta and 13 Jbeta primers were used in PCR. The data were produced by immunoSEQ multiplex PCR, yet TCRdb's version contains in-frame clones alone and is incomplete. Of approximately 190,000 clones in the sample, about nine tenths were seen once. This sequence was found in a man aged 25-45 years in good health and CMV-seronegative. The sequenced sample consisted of PBMCs. The chain has TRBV7-9 and TRBJ2-5, with D perhaps TRBD2 (6 bases). CDR3 sequence (DNA): TGTGCCACAAAAGGGAGGCGGGATGAGACCCAGTACTTC. Amino acids: CATKGRRDETQYF.